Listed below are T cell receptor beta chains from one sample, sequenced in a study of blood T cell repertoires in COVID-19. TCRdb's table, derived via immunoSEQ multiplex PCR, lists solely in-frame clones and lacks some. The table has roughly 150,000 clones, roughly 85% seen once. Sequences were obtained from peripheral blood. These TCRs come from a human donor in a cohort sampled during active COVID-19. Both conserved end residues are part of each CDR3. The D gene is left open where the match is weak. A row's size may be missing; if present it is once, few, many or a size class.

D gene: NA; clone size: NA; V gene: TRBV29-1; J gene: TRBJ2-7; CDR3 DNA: TGCAGCGTTGTGGGCTATAGGGGGTCCTACGAGCAGTACTTC; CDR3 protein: CSVVGYRGSYEQYF
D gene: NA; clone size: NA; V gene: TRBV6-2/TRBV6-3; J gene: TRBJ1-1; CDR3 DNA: TGTGCCAGCAGTTACTCCATGAACACTGAAGCTTTCTTT; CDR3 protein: CASSYSMNTEAFF
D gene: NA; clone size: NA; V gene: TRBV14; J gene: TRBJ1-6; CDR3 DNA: TGTGCCAGCAGCCAAGACACCGGGAACGGGCCGAGTTCACCCCTCCACTTT; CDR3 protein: CASSQDTGNGPSSPLHF
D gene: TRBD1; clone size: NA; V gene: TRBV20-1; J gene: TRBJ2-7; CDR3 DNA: TGCAGTGCTAGTCCTCCCCGACAGGGGGCTTCTGGAGAGCAGTACTTC; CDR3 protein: CSASPPRQGASGEQYF
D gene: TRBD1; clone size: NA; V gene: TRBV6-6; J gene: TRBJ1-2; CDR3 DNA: TGTGCCAGCAGCCGGGGACAGGACTATGGCTACACCTTC; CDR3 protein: CASSRGQDYGYTF
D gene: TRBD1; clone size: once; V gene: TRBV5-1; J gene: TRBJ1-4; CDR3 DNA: TGCGCCAGCAGAAGGGGGCAAACTAATGAAAAACTGTTTTTT; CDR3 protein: CASRRGQTNEKLFF
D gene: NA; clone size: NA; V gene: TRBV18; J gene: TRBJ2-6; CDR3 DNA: TGTGCCAGCTCACCACTGACGGGAGACTCTGGGGCCAACGTCCTGACTTTC; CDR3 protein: CASSPLTGDSGANVLTF
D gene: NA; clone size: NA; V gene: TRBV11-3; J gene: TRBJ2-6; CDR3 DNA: TGTGCCAGCAGCTCGGGGAGCCCTCTACCCTCTGGGGCCAACGTCCTGACTTTC; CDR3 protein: CASSSGSPLPSGANVLTF
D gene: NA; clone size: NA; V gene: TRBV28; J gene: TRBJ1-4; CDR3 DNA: TGTGCCAGCAGGGAGAATAATGAAAAACTGTTTTTT; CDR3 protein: CASRENNEKLFF
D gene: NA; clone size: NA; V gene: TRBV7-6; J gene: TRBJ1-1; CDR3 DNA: TGTGCCAGCAGCTATACAGGGTCCACTGAAGCTTTCTTT; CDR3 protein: CASSYTGSTEAFF
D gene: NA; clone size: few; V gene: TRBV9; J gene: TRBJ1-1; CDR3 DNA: TGTGCCAGCAGCCACCTGACAGAGAACACTGAAGCTTTCTTT; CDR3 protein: CASSHLTENTEAFF
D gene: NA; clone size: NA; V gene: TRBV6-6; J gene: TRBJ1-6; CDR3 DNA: TGTGCCAGCAGCTCCGGGGGTCCTGAAGGGCCCCTCCACTTT; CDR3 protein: CASSSGGPEGPLHF
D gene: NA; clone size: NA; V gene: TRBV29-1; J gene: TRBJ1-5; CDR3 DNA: TGCAGCGTTCTTGTTAATCAGCCCCAGCATTTT; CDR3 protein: CSVLVNQPQHF
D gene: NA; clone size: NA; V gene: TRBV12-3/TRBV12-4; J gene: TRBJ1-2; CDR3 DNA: TGTGCCAGCAGCCAGGGAGGCGGCTACACCTTC; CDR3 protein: CASSQGGGYTF
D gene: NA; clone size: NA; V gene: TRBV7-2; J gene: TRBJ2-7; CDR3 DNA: TGTGCCAGCAGCTCGATAGGACTTTCCTACGAGCAGTACTTC; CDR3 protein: CASSSIGLSYEQYF
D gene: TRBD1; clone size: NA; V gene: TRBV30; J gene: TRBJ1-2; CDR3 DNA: TGTGCCTGGAGTTCGGACAGGGGGCAGCATGGCTACACCTTC; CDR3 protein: CAWSSDRGQHGYTF
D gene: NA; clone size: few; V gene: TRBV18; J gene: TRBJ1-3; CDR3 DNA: TGTGCCAGCTCACCACTAAACAGGGTGTCTGGAAACACCATATATTTT; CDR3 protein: CASSPLNRVSGNTIYF
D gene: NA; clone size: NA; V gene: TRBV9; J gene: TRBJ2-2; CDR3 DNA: TGTGCCAGCAGCCCTCAGGGGAGGGTGAACACCGGGGAGCTGTTTTTT; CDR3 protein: CASSPQGRVNTGELFF
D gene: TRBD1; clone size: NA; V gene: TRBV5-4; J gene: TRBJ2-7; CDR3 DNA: TGTGCCAGCAGGGGAAACGACAGGGGGCCCTACGAGCAGTACTTC; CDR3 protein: CASRGNDRGPYEQYF
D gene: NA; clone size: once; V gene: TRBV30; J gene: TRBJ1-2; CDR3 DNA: TGTGCCTGGAGTGTAACAGGACGGGACTATGGCTACACCTTC; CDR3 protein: CAWSVTGRDYGYTF
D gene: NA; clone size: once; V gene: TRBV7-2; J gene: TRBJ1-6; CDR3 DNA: TGTGCCAGCAGCTTACCACAGGGCGTATCTAATTCACCCCTCCACTTT; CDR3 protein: CASSLPQGVSNSPLHF
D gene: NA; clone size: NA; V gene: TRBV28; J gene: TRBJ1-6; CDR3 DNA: TGTGCCTCGGGAGAAGCGGTCTCACCCCTCCACTTT; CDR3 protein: CASGEAVSPLHF
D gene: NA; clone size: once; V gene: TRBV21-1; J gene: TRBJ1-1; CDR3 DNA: TGTGCCAGCAGCCCCCGGGACCTACAGGGTCGGATGAACACTGAAGCTTTCTTT; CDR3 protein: CASSPRDLQGRMNTEAFF
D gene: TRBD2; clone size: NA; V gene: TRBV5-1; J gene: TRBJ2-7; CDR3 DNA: TGCGCCAGCAGCCGCGAACTAGCGGGGGTCGACGAGCAGTACTTC; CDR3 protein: CASSRELAGVDEQYF
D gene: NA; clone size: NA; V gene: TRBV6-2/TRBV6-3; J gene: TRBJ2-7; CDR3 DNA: TGTGCCAGCAGTTACAAGGGGGCCTACGAGCAGTACTTC; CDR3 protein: CASSYKGAYEQYF
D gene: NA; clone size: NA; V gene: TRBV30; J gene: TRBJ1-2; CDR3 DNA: TGTGCCTGGAGTCCGGGGAGGGTGGACTATGGCTACACCTTC; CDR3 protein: CAWSPGRVDYGYTF
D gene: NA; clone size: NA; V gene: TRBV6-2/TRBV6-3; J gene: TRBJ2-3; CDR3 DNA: TGTGCCAGCAGCCCCATCTGGGGCGACAGCACAGATACGCAGTATTTT; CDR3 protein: CASSPIWGDSTDTQYF
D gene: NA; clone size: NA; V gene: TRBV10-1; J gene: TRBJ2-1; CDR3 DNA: TGCGCCAGCAACGCTGGCGGGCGGAATGAGCAGTTCTTC; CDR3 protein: CASNAGGRNEQFF
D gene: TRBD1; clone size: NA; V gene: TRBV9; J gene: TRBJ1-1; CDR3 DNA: TGTGCCAGCAGCACCGGGACAGGGAGGAAGTCGAACACTGAAGCTTTCTTT; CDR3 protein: CASSTGTGRKSNTEAFF
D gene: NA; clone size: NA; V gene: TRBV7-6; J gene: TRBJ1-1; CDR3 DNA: TGTGCCAGCAGCCTTGAGGGCGGGGGCGAGAACACTGAAGCTTTCTTT; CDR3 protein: CASSLEGGGENTEAFF
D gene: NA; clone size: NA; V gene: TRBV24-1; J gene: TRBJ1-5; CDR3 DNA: TGTGCCACCAGTGATAAGGGGTGGTCTCAGCCCCAGCATTTT; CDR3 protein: CATSDKGWSQPQHF
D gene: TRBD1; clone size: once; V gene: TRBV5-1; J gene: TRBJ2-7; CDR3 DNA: TGCGCCAGCAGCAAAGGACAGGGGGACAACGAGCAGTACTTC; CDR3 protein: CASSKGQGDNEQYF
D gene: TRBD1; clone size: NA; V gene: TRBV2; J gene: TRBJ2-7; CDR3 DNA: TGTGCCAGCAGTGAATCTTTCGGGACAGCTAGCCCAAGCTCCTACGAGCAGTACTTC; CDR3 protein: CASSESFGTASPSSYEQYF
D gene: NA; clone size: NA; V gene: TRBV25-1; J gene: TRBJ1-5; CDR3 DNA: TGTGCCAGCAGTGAATTGGGCGGCAATCAGCCCCAGCATTTT; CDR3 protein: CASSELGGNQPQHF
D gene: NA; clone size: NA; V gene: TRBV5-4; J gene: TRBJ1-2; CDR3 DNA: TGTGCCAGCAGCTTGGTGGCGGGGGCGAGTGGCTACACCTTC; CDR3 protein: CASSLVAGASGYTF
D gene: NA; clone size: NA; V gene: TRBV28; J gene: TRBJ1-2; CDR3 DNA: TGTGCCAGCAGCCATCGAGGAGCTGCTAACTATGGCTACACCTTC; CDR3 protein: CASSHRGAANYGYTF
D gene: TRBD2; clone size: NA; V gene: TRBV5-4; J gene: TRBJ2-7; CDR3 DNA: TGTGCCAGCAGCTCTCAGGGGACTAGCAACGAGCAGTACTTC; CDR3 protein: CASSSQGTSNEQYF
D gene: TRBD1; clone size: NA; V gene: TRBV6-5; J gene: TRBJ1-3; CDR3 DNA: TGTGCCAGCAGTTACGGACAGGGGAGCTCTGGAAACACCACATATTTT; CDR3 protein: CASSYGQGSSGNTTYF
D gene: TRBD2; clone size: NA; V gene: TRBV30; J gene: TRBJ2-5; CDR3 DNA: TGTGCCTGGAGCCGACTAGCGGGCCCGCAAGAGACCCAGTACTTC; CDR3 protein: CAWSRLAGPQETQYF
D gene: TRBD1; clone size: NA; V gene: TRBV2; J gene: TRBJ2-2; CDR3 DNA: TGTGCCAGCAGGGACAGGGGGTACGGGGACACCGGGGAGCTGTTTTTT; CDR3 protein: CASRDRGYGDTGELFF
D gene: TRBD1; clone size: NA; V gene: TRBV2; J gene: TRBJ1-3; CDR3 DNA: TGTGCCAGCAGAACTCGACAGGGTACCGGAAACACCATATATTTT; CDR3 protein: CASRTRQGTGNTIYF
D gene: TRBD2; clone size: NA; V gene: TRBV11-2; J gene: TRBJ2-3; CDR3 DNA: TGTGCCAGCAGCTTCCGACTAGCGCTGGGAGGAGATACGCAGTATTTT; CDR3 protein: CASSFRLALGGDTQYF
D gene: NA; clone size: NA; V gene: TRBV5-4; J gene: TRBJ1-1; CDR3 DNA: TGTGCCAGCAGCTTGCCCCCCTTGAACACTGAAGCTTTCTTT; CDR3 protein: CASSLPPLNTEAFF
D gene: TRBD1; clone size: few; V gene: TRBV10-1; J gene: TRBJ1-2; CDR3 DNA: TGCGCCAGCAGTGAGAATCTCCAGGGGGAAAATGGCTACACCTTC; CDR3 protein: CASSENLQGENGYTF
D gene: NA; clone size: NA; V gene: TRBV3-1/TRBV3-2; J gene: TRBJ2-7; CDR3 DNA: TGTGCCAGCAGCCAAACACACGAGCAGTACTTC; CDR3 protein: CASSQTHEQYF
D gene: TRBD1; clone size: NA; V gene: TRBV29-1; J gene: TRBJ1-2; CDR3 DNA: TGCAGCGTTGAAGCCGGGACAGGGTATTATGGCTACACCTTC; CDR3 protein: CSVEAGTGYYGYTF
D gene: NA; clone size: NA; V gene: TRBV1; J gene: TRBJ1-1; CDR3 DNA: TGCACCAGCAGCCAAGGTGTCACAGTTGAAGCTTTCTTT; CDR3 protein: CTSSQGVTVEAFF
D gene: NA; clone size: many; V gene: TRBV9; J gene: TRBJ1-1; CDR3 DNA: TGTGCCAGCAGCGTAGGGTCCCAGCGTCCCCGGACAGAGAACACTGAAGCTTTCTTT; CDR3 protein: CASSVGSQRPRTENTEAFF
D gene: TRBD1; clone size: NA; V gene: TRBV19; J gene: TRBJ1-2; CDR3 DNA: TGTGCCAGTAGTATCTTCCAGGGGGCGACGGCTAACTATGGCTACACCTTC; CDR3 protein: CASSIFQGATANYGYTF
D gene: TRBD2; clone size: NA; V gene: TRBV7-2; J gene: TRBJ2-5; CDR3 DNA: TGTGCCAGCAGCTCCGGACTAGCGAGGGAGACCCAGTACTTC; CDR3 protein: CASSSGLARETQYF
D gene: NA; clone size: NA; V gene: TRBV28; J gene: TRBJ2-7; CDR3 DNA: TGTGCCAGCAGGGGCGGGCCTGCCACGGACGAGCAGTACTTC; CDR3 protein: CASRGGPATDEQYF